This T cell receptor (beta chain) was profiled in a study of OX40 agonist ivuxolimab in advanced cancers. This CDR3 region has 16 residues. The ends lost 6 bases at V and 5 bases at J; junction bases unmatched: 10. Germline V lookup: CDR1 MNHNY, CDR2 SVGAGI (reference sequence). Repertoires were generated with immunoSEQ multiplex PCR, while TCRdb's copy carries only in-frame clones and drops some. Counted here are 100,000 or so clones, around 90% occurring once; the ten biggest clones make up approximately 0.58%. The sequence derives from an adult with an advanced solid tumor such as melanoma, head and neck, liver or kidney cancer. The chain links TRBV6-6 to TRBJ2-5; TRBD1 agrees at 12 bases. The material sequenced was CD4+ or CD8+ T cells sorted from blood, taken in a trial of the OX40 agonist ivuxolimab. This CDR3 is CASRGQGAGSGETQYF. Here the CDR3 DNA reads TGTGCCAGCAGGGGACAGGGGGCTGGAAGCGGGGAGACCCAGTACTTC.